This T cell receptor beta chain was documented in a study of molecular identifiers for immune sequencing clone quantification. This clonotype has just a few counts. TCRdb reprocessed the PCR reads with MiXCR, giving one entry per CDR3 protein. Of under 600,000 distinct CDR3 sequences detected, 25% appear once; the ten largest clones hold around 0.8%. The germline V gene has CDR1 LGHNA and CDR2 YSLEER. The length of the CDR3 is 16 residues. Trimming at V came to 1 base and at J to 5 bases, leaving 5 bases not matched to a gene. This chain uses TRBV4-3 with TRBJ1-6, with 7 bases matching TRBD1. The source material was naive CD8+ T cells from blood, with Jurkat cell RNA spiked in. Stated subset: FACS-sorted CD8+CD4-CCR7+CD45RA+ naive T cells. The sequence was obtained from a human donor in good health. Some libraries in this study had Jurkat cell RNA spiked in. CDR3 residues: CASSQGPGQNNSPLHF. The CDR3 DNA sequence: TGCGCCAGCAGCCAAGGACCGGGACAGAATAATTCACCCCTCCACTTT.